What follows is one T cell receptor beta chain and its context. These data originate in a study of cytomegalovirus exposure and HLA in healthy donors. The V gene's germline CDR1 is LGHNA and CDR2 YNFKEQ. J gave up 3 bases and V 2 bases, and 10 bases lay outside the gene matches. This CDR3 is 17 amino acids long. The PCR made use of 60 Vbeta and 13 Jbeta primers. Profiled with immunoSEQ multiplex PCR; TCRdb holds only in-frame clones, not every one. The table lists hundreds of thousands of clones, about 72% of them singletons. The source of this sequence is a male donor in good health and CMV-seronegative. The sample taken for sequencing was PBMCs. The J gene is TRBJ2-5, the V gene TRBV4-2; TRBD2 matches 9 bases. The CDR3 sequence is CASSQSLGTSNKETQYF. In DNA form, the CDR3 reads TGTGCCAGCAGCCAATCCCTCGGGACTAGCAATAAAGAGACCCAGTACTTC.